The 26 T cell receptor beta chains below all came from one sample that was sequenced in a study of blood T cells in healthy people across ages. The second PCR ran roughly 6 to 11 cycles with a sample-barcoded 5' primer and J-beta primers. TCRdb used MiXCR to reprocess the 5' RACE reads, holding one entry per CDR3 protein. Found here are 730,000 or so distinct CDR3 sequences, more than 40% of them singletons; the top ten hold around a fifth. The sequencing input was blood. The receptor set was obtained from an older woman in good health.

In its sample, this clonotype was seen many times. The chain is built from TRBV11-2 and TRBJ2-3; D gene unclear. The CDR3 is 14 residues long. Germline CDR1 reads SGHAT; CDR2 reads FQNNGV. V dropped 1 base and J dropped 0 bases, with 5 bases sitting between them. CDR3 nucleotide sequence: TGTGCCAGCAGCTTAGTGATTAGCACAGATACGCAGTATTTT. Translated, it gives CASSLVISTDTQYF.

At least ten counts were recorded for this clonotype. The chain couples TRBV24-1 to TRBJ1-2; TRBD1 matches 8 bases. CDR3 size: 13 residues. The V gene's germline CDR1 is KGHDR and CDR2 SFDVKD. J lost 8 bases, V lost 7 bases, and 8 bases had no gene match. This chain's CDR3 is CATRDGQGGGYTF. In nucleotides, the CDR3 is TGTGCCACCAGGGACGGACAGGGTGGAGGCTACACCTTC.

This clonotype turned up a few times. For the CDR3, the DNA is TGTGCCAGCAGCCTCCAACAGGGAGATCAGCCCCAGCATTTT. It translates to CASSLQQGDQPQHF. The chain couples TRBV6-5 to TRBJ1-5, with TRBD1 as a possible D gene (6 bases). The CDR3 consists of 14 residues. V was trimmed by 6 bases and J by 5 bases, leaving 14 bases between them. The germline V gene encodes CDR1 MNHEY and CDR2 SVGAGI.

This clonotype was observed a handful of times. This sequence joins TRBV7-3 and TRBJ1-1, with D possibly matching TRBD1 (5 bases). V was shortened by 0 bases and J by 5 bases, with 10 bases between the two germline ends. This CDR3 is built from 14 residues. The germline V gene has CDR1 SGHTA and CDR2 FQGTGA. The CDR3 spells CASSLTGVWTEAFF. The CDR3 region has the DNA TGTGCCAGCAGCTTAACGGGGGTTTGGACTGAAGCTTTCTTT.

This clonotype occurred a few times. V and J are TRBV6-1 and TRBJ2-3; TRBD1 might be the D (6 bases). The CDR3 totals 15 residues. Germline V gives CDR1 MNHNS, CDR2 SASEGT. Trimming left V 5 bases short and J 6 bases short, with 18 bases between. CDR3 sequence: CASSTRQDLWDTQYF. The CDR3 DNA reads as TGTGCCAGCAGTACACGACAGGATCTGTGGGATACGCAGTATTTT.

The rearrangement uses TRBV20-1 and TRBJ2-1, with 9 nucleotides matching TRBD2. CDR3 length: 15 amino acids. CDR1 and CDR2 (germline): DFQATT, SNEGSKA (reference sequence). The J segment lost 6 bases and the V segment lost 6 bases, leaving 12 bases of the junction unmatched. The CDR3 coding sequence is TGCAGTGCCCAACCCTGGGGGACTAGCTCCAATGAGCAGTTCTTC. Translated, it gives CSAQPWGTSSNEQFF.

This chain joins TRBV9 and TRBJ2-3; 12 bases match TRBD2. The CDR3 loop spans 18 amino acids. The trim removed 0 bases at V and 6 bases at J, leaving 11 bases unmatched. The V gene's germline CDR1 is SGDLS and CDR2 YYNGEE. The CDR3 protein is CASSVELPGLAGGDTQYF. The DNA for the CDR3 is TGTGCCAGCAGCGTAGAACTTCCGGGACTAGCGGGCGGGGATACGCAGTATTTT.

This chain links TRBV5-1 with TRBJ2-1; tentatively, D is TRBD2 (5 bases). V lost 6 bases and J 0 bases, leaving 13 bases between the germline ends. The CDR3 totals 15 residues. Germline CDR1 is SGHRS and CDR2 is YFSETQ. The CDR3: CASTNPSRSYNEQFF. CDR3 DNA: TGCGCCAGCACCAATCCTAGCCGCTCCTACAATGAGCAGTTCTTC.

This clonotype appeared a few times. The CDR3 sequence is CASSQAGITYGYTF. Written as DNA, the CDR3 is TGTGCCAGCAGCCAAGCTGGCATAACCTATGGCTACACCTTC. The chain has TRBV14 and TRBJ1-2; D not resolved. V lost 1 base, J lost 4 bases, and 10 bases lay in between. The CDR3 is made up of 14 amino acids. CDR1 is SGHDN and CDR2 is FVKESK in the germline V gene.

This clonotype was seen a few times. The rearrangement links TRBV5-1 to TRBJ1-2, with D possibly matching TRBD1 (6 bases). From germline, CDR1 is SGHRS and CDR2 YFSETQ. V lost 4 bases and J 3 bases, leaving 13 bases between the germline ends. The length of the CDR3 is 14 residues. The CDR3 DNA sequence: TGCGCCAGCAGCCAAGGGACACTCGACTATGGCTACACCTTC. Protein sequence: CASSQGTLDYGYTF.

The chain combines TRBV10-3 with TRBJ2-3; D might be TRBD2 (5 bases). V was clipped by 8 bases and J by 5 bases, with 14 bases between them. Germline V gives CDR1 ENHRY, CDR2 SYGVKD. The CDR3 spans 13 residues. The CDR3 region is CAIGTTGKDTQYF. In nucleotides, the CDR3 is TGTGCCATCGGTACTACGGGGAAAGATACGCAGTATTTT.

This clonotype was seen only once. V and J are TRBV9 and TRBJ2-4; the match to TRBD1 covers 8 bases. CDR1 and CDR2 from the germline V gene are SGDLS and YYNGEE. The V and J ends lost 2 bases and 10 bases, in that order; junction bases with no gene match: 14. The CDR3 totals 16 residues. DNA for the CDR3: TGTGCCAGCAGCGTGGCTGCCGGGACAGGAGATACAATTCAGTACTTC. Its protein is CASSVAAGTGDTIQYF.

The rearrangement uses TRBV28 and TRBJ2-7; tentatively, D is TRBD1 (6 bases). The CDR3 runs to 15 residues. From germline, CDR1 is MDHEN and CDR2 SYDVKM. V lost 3 bases and J lost 6, with 18 bases in between. The CDR3 spells CASSFRGQGWAEQYF. The CDR3 nucleotides read TGTGCCAGCAGTTTCCGGGGCCAGGGGTGGGCCGAGCAGTACTTC.

The count of this clonotype is one. The V gene is TRBV6-2 or TRBV6-3, the J gene TRBJ2-3; no definite D call. In germline, CDR1 is MNHEY, CDR2 SVGEGT. V was clipped by 2 bases and J by 14 bases, with 17 bases between them. CDR3 size: 13 residues. The CDR3 protein is CASSYGPESGGYF. CDR3 sequence (DNA): TGTGCCAGCAGTTACGGCCCCGAGAGTGGTGGGTATTTT.

The chain has TRBV30 and TRBJ2-7, with 8 bases that match TRBD1. The CDR3 consists of 12 residues. Germline V lookup: CDR1 GTSNPN, CDR2 SVGIG (reference sequence). V dropped 5 bases and J dropped 0; count of bases not matched to a gene: 0. CDR3 nucleotide sequence: TGTGCCTGGGGACAGGGCTCCTACGAGCAGTACTTC. Translated: CAWGQGSYEQYF.

The CDR3 DNA reads as TGTGCCAGCAGCCCCCGGGGGCTAGCGGGATTGGGCACAGATACGCAGTATTTT. This translates into CASSPRGLAGLGTDTQYF. The genes are TRBV9 and TRBJ2-3; 9 bases agree with TRBD2. Germline V gene sequence: CDR1 SGDLS, CDR2 YYNGEE. The CDR3 spans 18 residues. The junction had 13 bases not matched to a gene; V was cut back by 4 bases and J by 1 base. Filled out from reference TRBV9 and TRBJ2-3, the complete variable domain reads DSGVTQTPKHLITATGQRVTLRCSPRSGDLSVYWYQQSLDQGLQFLIQYYNGEERAKGNILERFSAQQFPDLHSELNLSSLELGDSALYFCASSPRGLAGLGTDTQYFGPGTRLTVL.

CDR3 sequence (DNA): TGTGCCAGCAGCGCAGGGGCAATGGGATACAATGAGCAGTTCTTC. Amino acids: CASSAGAMGYNEQFF. V and J are TRBV7-8 and TRBJ2-1, with TRBD1 as a possible D gene (6 bases). This CDR3 region has 15 residues. Deletions cut 5 bases from V and 4 bases from J, with 15 bases between. The V gene's germline CDR1 is SGHVS and CDR2 FQNEAQ.

The rearrangement uses TRBV27 and TRBJ2-5; D is tentatively TRBD1 or TRBD2 (5 bases each). Per the germline V gene, CDR1 is MNHEY and CDR2 is SMNVEV (reference sequence). V was shortened by 6 bases and J by 11 bases, with 22 bases between the two germline ends. CDR3 size: 14 residues. The CDR3 loop reads CASRGTSIYNEQYF. In DNA form, the CDR3 reads TGTGCCAGCAGGGGGACCAGCATCTACAATGAGCAGTACTTC.

At least ten counts were recorded for this clonotype. This chain joins TRBV29-1 and TRBJ1-4; D gene uncertain. The CDR3 is made up of 13 amino acids. Germline assignment: CDR1 SQVTM and CDR2 ANQGSEA. With 7 bases removed from V and 8 bases from J, the gap between germline ends came to 17 bases. The CDR3 here is CSGRLGYAEKLFF. CDR3 DNA: TGCAGCGGAAGGCTGGGCTATGCAGAAAAACTGTTTTTT.

As regards this clonotype: A much larger clone sits a single nucleotide away, making a read error possible. The chain combines TRBV29-1 with TRBJ2-7, with 9 nucleotides matching TRBD2. V lost 7 bases to trimming and J lost 3 bases; unmatched junction nucleotides: 7. In germline, CDR1 is SQVTM, CDR2 ANQGSEA. This CDR3 comprises 13 residues. The CDR3 loop is CSGLLAGSYEQYF. The CDR3 bases are TGCAGCGGACTTCTAGCGGGAAGCTACGAGCAGTACTTC.

In this sample, this clonotype turned up once. The chain is built from TRBV28 and TRBJ2-7; the match to TRBD1 covers 7 bases. J was trimmed by 4 bases and V by 6 bases; bases with no gene match: 12. The CDR3 length is 15 residues. The V gene's germline CDR1 is MDHEN and CDR2 SYDVKM. CDR3 bases: TGTGCCAGCAGGTCTCCGGGACAGACCCTTTACGAGCAGTACTTC. This translates into CASRSPGQTLYEQYF.

The chain employs TRBV7-9 and TRBJ2-7; D not resolved. The germline V gene encodes CDR1 SEHNR and CDR2 FQNEAQ (reference sequence). This CDR3 spans 13 amino acids. V was trimmed by 1 base and J by 0 bases, leaving 4 bases between them. DNA for the CDR3: TGTGCCAGCAGCTTAGATGCCTCCTACGAGCAGTACTTC. It yields the protein CASSLDASYEQYF.

This clonotype was counted a few times. This chain connects TRBV10-1 to TRBJ2-3, with D hard to call. CDR3 length: 16 amino acids. V shed 0 bases and J shed 4 bases, with 14 bases lying between them. Germline CDR1 is WNHNN and CDR2 is SYGVQD (reference sequence). The CDR3 loop is CASSESRYIWSDTQYF. The CDR3 region has the DNA TGCGCCAGCAGTGAGTCGAGGTACATCTGGTCAGATACGCAGTATTTT.

This clonotype came up a few times. The rearrangement links TRBV4-3 to TRBJ2-1; 10 nucleotides align to TRBD2. With 1 base clipped from V and 8 bases from J, the junction kept 8 bases outside the gene matches. Germline V gene lookup returns CDR1 LGHNA and CDR2 YSLEER. CDR3 length: 16 amino acids. CDR3 amino acids: CASSQAPSGSQDEQFF. CDR3 sequence (DNA): TGCGCCAGCAGCCAAGCGCCTAGCGGGAGTCAAGATGAGCAGTTCTTC.

The genes are TRBV7-6 and TRBJ2-1; TRBD2 matches 8 bases. This CDR3 has 17 residues. V gave up 2 bases and J gave up 7 bases; unmatched junction bases: 13. Germline V gives CDR1 SGHVS, CDR2 FNYEAQ. The CDR3 bases are TGTGCCAGCAGCTTACTATCGAGCGGGAGTGGGTGGAATGAGCAGTTCTTC. Translating it yields CASSLLSSGSGWNEQFF. Based on the CDR3 plus reference TRBV7-6 and TRBJ2-1, the full variable domain is GAGVSQSPRYKVTKRGQDVALRCDPISGHVSLYWYRQALGQGPEFLTYFNYEAQQDKSGLPNDRFSAERPEGSISTLTIQRTEQRDSAMYRCASSLLSSGSGWNEQFFGPGTRLTVL.

The chain employs TRBV6-5 and TRBJ2-3; D tentatively reads TRBD1 or TRBD2 (6 bases each). The CDR3 has 14 amino acids. The germline V gene encodes CDR1 MNHEY and CDR2 SVGAGI. V was cut by 6 bases and J by 6 bases, with 16 bases left in between. CDR3 sequence: CASSRRQGRDTQYF. The CDR3 DNA is TGTGCCAGCAGCCGGCGCCAGGGGAGGGATACGCAGTATTTT.